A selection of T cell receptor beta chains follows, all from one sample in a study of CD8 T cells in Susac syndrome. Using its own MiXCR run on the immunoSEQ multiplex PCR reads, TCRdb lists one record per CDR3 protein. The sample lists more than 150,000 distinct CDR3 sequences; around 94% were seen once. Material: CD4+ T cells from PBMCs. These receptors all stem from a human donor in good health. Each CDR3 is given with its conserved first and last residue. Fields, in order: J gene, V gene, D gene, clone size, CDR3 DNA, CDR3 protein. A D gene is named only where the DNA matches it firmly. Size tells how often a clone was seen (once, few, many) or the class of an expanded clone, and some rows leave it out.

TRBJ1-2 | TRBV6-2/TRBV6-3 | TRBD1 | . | TGTGCCAGCAGTTACCCCAGACAGGGCTACCTACCGGGATATGGCTACACCTTC | CASSYPRQGYLPGYGYTF
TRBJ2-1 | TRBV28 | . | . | TGTGCCAGCAGCGGGGGCCACAGGGGTGGGGTGAATGAGCAGTTCTTC | CASSGGHRGGVNEQFF
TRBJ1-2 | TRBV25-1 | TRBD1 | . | TGTGCCAGCAGTGGGACAGGGGTTGGCTACACCTTC | CASSGTGVGYTF
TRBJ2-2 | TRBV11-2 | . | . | TGTGCCAGCAGCTTAAGGGGGGCCCGGACCGGGGAGCTGTTTTTT | CASSLRGARTGELFF
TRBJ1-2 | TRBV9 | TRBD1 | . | TGTGCCAGCAGCGCTCAGACAGGGGTGGGCTACACCTTC | CASSAQTGVGYTF
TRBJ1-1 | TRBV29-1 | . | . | TGCAGCGCCGCCGGGCAGGGAGGTGTCAAAGCTTTCTTT | CSAAGQGGVKAFF
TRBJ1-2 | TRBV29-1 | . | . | TGCAGCGTTATGGCGGACTCTGGCTACACCTTC | CSVMADSGYTF
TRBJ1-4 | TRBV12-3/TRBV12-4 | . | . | TGTGCCAGCACTTCACAGGGTAGGGAAAAACTGTTTTTT | CASTSQGREKLFF
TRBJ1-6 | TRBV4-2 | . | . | TGTGCCAGCAGCGACCGGGGGGCCCTCCACTTT | CASSDRGALHF
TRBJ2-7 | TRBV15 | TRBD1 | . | TGTGCCACCAGCAGGTCGGGACAGGTATCCTACGAGCAGTACTTC | CATSRSGQVSYEQYF
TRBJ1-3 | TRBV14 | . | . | TGTGCCAGCAGCCAAGCGTCAGGCACCGGAAACACCATATATTTT | CASSQASGTGNTIYF
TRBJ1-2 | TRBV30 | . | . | TGTGCCTGGAGTGTTGGTCTTGAGTATGGCTACACCTTC | CAWSVGLEYGYTF
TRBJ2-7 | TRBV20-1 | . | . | TGCAGTGCTCGGAGCCGGGCCCGAACCAGAGCCCACGAGCAGTACTTC | CSARSRARTRAHEQYF
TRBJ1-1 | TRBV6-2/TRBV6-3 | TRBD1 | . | TGTGCCAGCAGTTACTTCCGGGACAGAGTGAACACTGAAGCTTTCTTT | CASSYFRDRVNTEAFF
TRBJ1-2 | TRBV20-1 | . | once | TGCAGTGCTAGGCCCGGGGCCCTCTATGGCTACACCTTC | CSARPGALYGYTF
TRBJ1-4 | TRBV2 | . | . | TGTGCCAGCAGTGAAGGGCAGAATGAAAAACTGTTTTTT | CASSEGQNEKLFF
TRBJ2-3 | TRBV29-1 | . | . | TGCAGCGTTGAACGGGGCACAGATACGCAGTATTTT | CSVERGTDTQYF
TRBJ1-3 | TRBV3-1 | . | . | TGTGCCAGCAGCCAGGGGCCGATGGGCACCATATATTTT | CASSQGPMGTIYF
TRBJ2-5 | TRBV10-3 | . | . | TGTGCCATCAGTGAGTCGACTAGAGGGGAGACCCAGTACTTC | CAISESTRGETQYF
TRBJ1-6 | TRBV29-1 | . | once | TGCAGCGTTGCCCAGACATATAATTCACCCCTCCACTTT | CSVAQTYNSPLHF
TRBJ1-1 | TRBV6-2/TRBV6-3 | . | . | TGTGCCAGCAGTTACGGCAGCCTGGGCACTGAAGCTTTCTTT | CASSYGSLGTEAFF
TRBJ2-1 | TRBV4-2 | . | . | TGTGCCAGCAGAGACGAGGGTGAGCAGTTCTTC | CASRDEGEQFF
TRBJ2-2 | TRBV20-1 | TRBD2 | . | TGCAGTGCTAGAGATGGCGGGGGGGCCGGGGAGCTGTTTTTT | CSARDGGGAGELFF
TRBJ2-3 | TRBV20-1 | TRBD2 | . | TGCAGTGCTAGACCCAGACTAGCGGGGAGCACAGATACGCAGTATTTT | CSARPRLAGSTDTQYF
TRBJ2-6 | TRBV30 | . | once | TGTGCCTCCTGGACGGACTCTGGGGCCAACGTCCTGACTTTC | CASWTDSGANVLTF
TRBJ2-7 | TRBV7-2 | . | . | TGTGCCAGCAGCCTTGGACTCAGCCAGGGGGAGCAGTACTTC | CASSLGLSQGEQYF